Presented here are 14 T cell receptor beta chains from one specimen sequenced in a study of shared clonotypes between healthy human individuals. Naive-designated CD8 cells lacked CD45RO, were positively enriched for CCR7, and omitted terminally differentiated effector memory CD45RA+ cells. TCRdb's copy holds only in-frame clones and misses some; the assay was immunoSEQ multiplex PCR. The profile shows 1.5 million to 2.5 million clones, just under 95% of them singletons. The sequencing input was naive CD8+ T cells sorted from blood. Receptors were obtained from a young man in good health.

Only one count was recorded for this clone. The V call is TRBV4-3, the J call TRBJ2-1, with 8 bases fitting TRBD1. This CDR3 is built from 13 residues. In germline, CDR1 is LGHNA, CDR2 YSLEER. The V and J ends lost 2 bases and 9 bases, in that order; junction bases with no gene match: 3. The CDR3 reads CASSQNRGSEQFF. The CDR3 bases are TGCGCCAGCAGCCAAAACAGGGGGAGTGAGCAGTTCTTC.

The rearrangement uses TRBV30 and TRBJ1-1; D is undetermined. V lost 6 bases and J lost 1, with 6 bases in between. Germline CDR1 and CDR2: GTSNPN and SVGIG (reference sequence). CDR3 length: 11 residues. CDR3 loop: CACVGNTEAFF. The CDR3 nucleotides are TGTGCCTGTGTCGGGAACACTGAAGCTTTCTTT.

This clone has only one observation. The chain joins TRBV9 to TRBJ2-7, with 13 nucleotides matching TRBD2. Germline CDR1 reads SGDLS; CDR2 reads YYNGEE. Trimming took 5 bases from V and 6 from J; bases not matched to a gene: 8. The CDR3 runs to 15 residues. The CDR3 protein is CASSYTGTSGAEQYF. The CDR3 DNA reads as TGTGCCAGCAGTTACACCGGGACTAGCGGGGCCGAGCAGTACTTC.

V and J are TRBV6-6 and TRBJ2-1; the D call may be TRBD1 or TRBD2 (5 bases each). Trimming removed 2 bases from V and 1 base from J, with 9 bases in between. CDR1 MNHNY and CDR2 SVGAGI come from the germline V gene (reference sequence). The CDR3 spans 15 residues. The chain's CDR3 is CASSYTGQSYNEQFF. DNA for the CDR3: TGTGCCAGCAGTTACACGGGGCAATCCTACAATGAGCAGTTCTTC.

The chain employs TRBV19 and TRBJ2-1, with D tentatively TRBD2 (6 bases). V was clipped by 5 bases and J by 4 bases, with 33 bases between them. Germline CDR1 LNHDA, CDR2 SQIVND (reference sequence). This CDR3 comprises 21 residues. CDR3 loop: CASSALYTGTYETRGYNEQFF. The CDR3 DNA sequence: TGTGCCAGTAGTGCCCTCTATACCGGGACTTACGAAACCCGGGGATACAATGAGCAGTTCTTC. Filled out from reference TRBV19 and TRBJ2-1, the complete variable domain reads DGGITQSPKYLFRKEGQNVTLSCEQNLNHDAMYWYRQDPGQGLRLIYYSQIVNDFQKGDIAEGYSVSREKKESFPLTVTSAQKNPTAFYLCASSALYTGTYETRGYNEQFFGPGTRLTVL.

The chain recombines TRBV27 with TRBJ1-6, with a weak D call TRBD1 (5 bases). V lost 7 bases to trimming and J lost 10 bases, with 17 bases between them. CDR3 length: 14 residues. Per germline, CDR1 MNHEY and CDR2 SMNVEV (reference sequence). The CDR3 region has the DNA TGTGCCAGCATGAGGGGTCTTTCCGGGTCACCCCTCCACTTT. Translated, it gives CASMRGLSGSPLHF.

The chain has TRBV11-1 and TRBJ1-2, with D perhaps matching TRBD1 (6 bases). This CDR3 spans 15 amino acids. Germline V gene lookup returns CDR1 SGHAT and CDR2 FQDESV (reference sequence). V shed 5 bases and J shed 6 bases, with 19 bases lying between them. The CDR3: CASSPIGGGGDGYTF. In DNA form, the CDR3 reads TGTGCCAGCAGCCCCATCGGGGGCGGGGGCGATGGCTACACCTTC. Filled out from reference TRBV11-1 and TRBJ1-2, the complete variable domain reads EAEVAQSPRYKITEKSQAVAFWCDPISGHATLYWYRQILGQGPELLVQFQDESVVDDSQLPKDRFSAERLKGVDSTLKIQPAELGDSAMYLCASSPIGGGGDGYTFGSGTRLTVV.

The genes are TRBV5-5 and TRBJ2-2; TRBD2 matches 14 bases. The junction had 5 bases not matched to a gene; V was cut back by 0 bases and J by 7 bases. The length of the CDR3 is 17 residues. Per the germline V gene, CDR1 is SGHKS and CDR2 is YYEKEE (reference sequence). CDR3 in amino acids: CASSLDQTSGRVGELFF. CDR3 in DNA: TGTGCCAGCAGCTTGGACCAGACTAGCGGGAGGGTCGGGGAGCTGTTTTTT.

The rearrangement joins TRBV27 to TRBJ2-7, with D perhaps TRBD2 (5 bases). The germline V gene has CDR1 MNHEY and CDR2 SMNVEV (reference sequence). The CDR3 length is 16 residues. Trimming took 0 bases from V and 1 from J, leaving 13 bases between them. CDR3 protein: CASSLSAGQMSYEQYF. CDR3 nucleotide sequence: TGTGCCAGCAGTTTATCGGCGGGCCAGATGTCCTACGAGCAGTACTTC.

The chain joins TRBV10-2 to TRBJ2-7, with D perhaps TRBD2 (5 bases). Germline V lookup: CDR1 WSHSY, CDR2 SAAADI. Trimming took 3 bases from V and 2 from J, leaving 20 bases between them. The CDR3 consists of 17 residues. The CDR3 protein is CASSDGYTRAATYEQYF. The CDR3 region has the DNA TGCGCCAGCAGTGATGGGTACACGCGGGCGGCTACCTACGAGCAGTACTTC.

The chain combines TRBV19 with TRBJ2-5; 8 bases are a match to TRBD1. Per germline, CDR1 LNHDA and CDR2 SQIVND (reference sequence). V dropped 4 bases and J dropped 5; count of bases not matched to a gene: 6. CDR3 size: 14 residues. The CDR3 nucleotides are TGTGCCAGTAGTACCCGGACAGGGTTGGAGACCCAGTACTTC. Protein product: CASSTRTGLETQYF.

The chain carries TRBV25-1 and TRBJ2-5; unclear D gene. Deletions cut 5 bases from V and 5 bases from J, with 15 bases between. The CDR3 consists of 14 residues. Germline CDR1 and CDR2: MGHDK and SYGVNS. CDR3 sequence: CASSPRGDWETQYF. CDR3 nucleotides: TGTGCCAGCAGTCCCCGAGGAGATTGGGAGACCCAGTACTTC.

This clone was recorded once. CDR3 nucleotides: TGTGCCAGCAGTTCGACGAGCGGGACGGTCTACGAGCAGTACTTC. Its protein is CASSSTSGTVYEQYF. The chain uses TRBV11-2 and TRBJ2-7, with 7 positions matching TRBD2. Germline V CDR1 and CDR2: SGHAT, FQNNGV. V gave up 6 bases and J gave up 3 bases; unmatched junction bases: 11. The CDR3 is made up of 15 amino acids.

The chain recombines TRBV5-6 with TRBJ1-1; D not resolved. The CDR3 has 11 amino acids. Trimming left V 4 bases short and J 4 bases short, with 5 bases between. CDR1 and CDR2 from the germline V gene are SGHDT and YYEEEE. The CDR3 sequence is CASSASTEAFF. Written as DNA, the CDR3 is TGTGCCAGCAGCGCAAGCACTGAAGCTTTCTTT.